Presented here are 30 T cell receptor beta chains from one specimen sequenced in a study of cytomegalovirus exposure and HLA in healthy donors. This table comes from immunoSEQ multiplex PCR, and its TCRdb copy is limited to in-frame clones, with some not included. The sample has about 84,000 clones, under 95% seen once. Sequenced sample: PBMCs. The source of these receptors is a man between 25 and 39 years old in good health and CMV-seronegative.

The chain uses TRBV15 and TRBJ1-2; weak D call: TRBD1 (5 bases). The germline CDR1 and CDR2 sequences are LNHNV and YYDKDF (reference sequence). This CDR3 is 14 amino acids long. V was pared by 2 bases and J by 0 bases, with 7 bases between. This CDR3 is CATSRTGSNYGYTF. The CDR3 DNA sequence: TGTGCCACCAGCAGAACAGGATCTAACTATGGCTACACCTTC.

This rearrangement joins TRBV10-3 to TRBJ2-1, with D perhaps TRBD2 (5 bases). This CDR3 has 11 amino acids. Trimming shortened V by 4 bases and J by 15 bases, and 13 bases separated the two germline ends. Per the germline V gene, CDR1 is ENHRY and CDR2 is SYGVKD. The chain's CDR3 is CAISGEGATFF. The CDR3 coding sequence is TGTGCCATCAGTGGCGAGGGTGCTACGTTCTTC.

J is TRBJ2-7 and V is TRBV21-1; TRBD1, the D gene given by the table, was not confirmed from the DNA. TRBV21-1 is a pseudogene. The CDR3 spans 13 residues. The CDR3 DNA sequence: TGTGCCAGCAGCGACCGGACAGGGGGCGAGCAGTACTTC. Translated: CASSDRTGGEQYF.

V gene TRBV29-1 combines with J gene TRBJ2-3; D unclear. The CDR3 extends over 12 amino acids. V was clipped by 3 bases and J by 0 bases, with 4 bases between them. Germline-derived CDR1 and CDR2 are SQVTM and ANQGSEA. The CDR3 region is CSVETSTDTQYF. For the CDR3, the DNA is TGCAGCGTTGAGACTAGCACAGATACGCAGTATTTT.

Remarks on this clone: Sequence at one end of the junction differs from germline and may be a read error. The same CDR3 can be traced to other DNA sequences in this sample. The genes are TRBV11-1 and TRBJ2-1; tentatively, D is TRBD1 (5 bases). This CDR3 contains 15 residues. CDR1 and CDR2 (germline): SGHAT, FQDESV (reference sequence). DNA of the CDR3: TGTGCCAGCAGCTTAGGCAGGGTATCCTATAATGAGCAGTTCTTC. This encodes CASSLGRVSYNEQFF.

V and J are TRBV25-1 and TRBJ2-2; 8 nucleotides align to TRBD2. V shed 5 bases and J 5 bases; nucleotides not matched to a gene: 7. Germline assignment: CDR1 MGHDK and CDR2 SYGVNS. The CDR3 covers 15 residues. The CDR3 region is CASSSPGGATGELFF. The CDR3 DNA reads as TGTGCCAGCAGTTCACCGGGGGGGGCGACCGGGGAGCTGTTTTTT.

The chain links TRBV6-1 to TRBJ2-2; TRBD2 agrees at 8 bases. Germline V lookup: CDR1 MNHNS, CDR2 SASEGT. Unmatched junction bases numbered 15, after V lost 11 bases and J lost 7 bases. This CDR3 has 15 residues. The CDR3 DNA follows: TGTGCCCGCGGGGGGTCCCTCCTTTCGGGCGGGGAGCTGTTTTTT. Translation: CARGGSLLSGGELFF.

This sequence joins TRBV19 and TRBJ1-5; a possible D gene is TRBD1 (6 bases). Germline CDR1 and CDR2: LNHDA and SQIVND (reference sequence). The CDR3 length is 13 residues. Deletions cut 8 bases from V and 4 bases from J, with 12 bases between. DNA of the CDR3: TGTGCCAGTCGCGGACAGTCGAATCAGCCCCAGCATTTT. This codes for CASRGQSNQPQHF.

This CDR3 reads CASSQETHADAAGELFF. DNA for the CDR3: TGTGCCAGCAGCCAAGAGACCCATGCGGATGCTGCCGGGGAGCTGTTTTTT. The rearrangement uses TRBV4-2 and TRBJ2-2; no firm D call. Germline values: CDR1 LGHNA, CDR2 YNFKEQ. The CDR3 is made up of 17 amino acids. The V end lost 0 bases, the J end lost 6 bases, and 17 bases lay between the germline ends.

This rearrangement joins TRBV11-2 to TRBJ2-7; D might be TRBD1 (6 bases). The CDR3 runs to 16 residues. The V and J ends lost 0 bases and 2 bases respectively, with 14 bases between them. CDR1 SGHAT and CDR2 FQNNGV come from the germline V gene. CDR3 in DNA: TGTGCCAGCAGCTTAGACTTAGGGGGATTCACCTACGAGCAGTACTTC. It specifies CASSLDLGGFTYEQYF.

The chain recombines TRBV27 with TRBJ2-7; TRBD2 matches at 13 bases. The ends lost 4 bases at V and 4 bases at J; junction bases unmatched: 4. Germline V gives CDR1 MNHEY, CDR2 SMNVEV (reference sequence). The CDR3 is 15 amino acids. CDR3 residues: CASSYQTSGRYEQYF. The CDR3 DNA is TGTGCCAGCAGTTACCAGACTAGCGGGAGGTACGAGCAGTACTTC.

The rearrangement uses TRBV19 and TRBJ2-7, with no clear D. CDR1 is LNHDA, CDR2 SQIVND, per germline (reference sequence). The CDR3 consists of 14 residues. Trimming pared 4 bases from V and 0 bases from J, leaving 10 bases between. The CDR3 coding sequence is TGTGCCAGTAGTACGAGGAAAAGCTCCTACGAGCAGTACTTC. It encodes CASSTRKSSYEQYF.

This sequence joins TRBV15 and TRBJ2-3, with D tentatively TRBD2 (6 bases). Per the germline V gene, CDR1 is LNHNV and CDR2 is YYDKDF (reference sequence). V dropped 3 bases and J dropped 5 bases, with 12 bases sitting between them. The CDR3 extends over 14 amino acids. In DNA, the CDR3 is TGTGCCACCAGCAGCCGACTAGACCGAGATACGCAGTATTTT. Its protein is CATSSRLDRDTQYF.

This chain connects TRBV10-1 to TRBJ1-1; D call uncertain. V was cut by 4 bases and J by 1 base, with 13 bases left in between. This CDR3 comprises 15 residues. Germline values: CDR1 WNHNN, CDR2 SYGVQD (reference sequence). CDR3 protein: CASSAWQNPNTEAFF. For the CDR3, the DNA is TGCGCCAGCAGTGCCTGGCAGAACCCGAACACTGAAGCTTTCTTT.

Concerning this clone itself: Other DNA sequences within the sample encode an identical CDR3. V gene TRBV27 combines with J gene TRBJ2-2; D gene ambiguous. The CDR3 sequence is 12 residues long. With 2 bases removed from V and 6 bases from J, the gap between germline ends came to 4 bases. Germline V gene lookup returns CDR1 MNHEY and CDR2 SMNVEV (reference sequence). The CDR3 nucleotides read TGTGCCAGCAGTTTAAGCCCCGGGGAGCTGTTTTTT. It yields the protein CASSLSPGELFF.

V is TRBV2 and J is TRBJ1-5; the D is unclear. This CDR3 has 14 amino acids. CDR1 SNHLY and CDR2 FYNNEI come from the germline V gene. The germline V and J ends were trimmed by 3 bases and 7 bases, with 13 bases remaining between them. The CDR3, as DNA: TGTGCCAGCAGTGAGTATGTGATAGAACAGCCCCAGCATTTT. Its translation: CASSEYVIEQPQHF.

This clone was detected a few times. The chain is built from TRBV5-1 and TRBJ2-3, with 9 bases that match TRBD2. CDR1 and CDR2 (germline): SGHRS, YFSETQ. The ends lost 1 base at V and 2 bases at J; junction bases unmatched: 2. The CDR3 is 15 residues long. The CDR3 here is CASSLTSGFTDTQYF. CDR3 sequence (DNA): TGCGCCAGCAGCTTGACTAGCGGGTTCACAGATACGCAGTATTTT.

V is TRBV10-3 and J is TRBJ2-3; 14 bases fit TRBD2. The germline V gene has CDR1 ENHRY and CDR2 SYGVKD. The V gene end was trimmed by 11 bases and the J gene end by 0 bases; junction bases not matched to a gene: 10. The CDR3 length is 17 residues. CDR3 residues: CAVTRTSGGPSTDTQYF. As DNA, the CDR3 is TGTGCCGTAACCCGGACTAGCGGGGGGCCCAGCACAGATACGCAGTATTTT.

This chain joins TRBV6-5 and TRBJ1-5, with 7 bases fitting TRBD1. V trimming: 7 bases; J trimming: 4 bases; junction bases outside the gene matches: 10. The CDR3 sequence is 15 residues long. Germline CDR1 reads MNHEY; CDR2 reads SVGAGI. The CDR3 here is CASKPNRGTNQPQHF. CDR3 in DNA: TGTGCCAGCAAACCAAACAGGGGTACAAATCAGCCCCAGCATTTT.

This clone was counted a single time. This rearrangement joins TRBV15 to TRBJ2-3; 9 bases line up with TRBD1. The V gene end was trimmed by 6 bases and the J gene end by 1 base; junction bases not matched to a gene: 14. Germline loops: CDR1 LNHNV, CDR2 YYDKDF (reference sequence). The CDR3 consists of 18 residues. CDR3 sequence: CATSRDRGAPTGTDTQYF. The DNA of the CDR3 is TGTGCCACCAGTCGCGACAGGGGGGCCCCCACTGGCACAGATACGCAGTATTTT.

This clone came up once. This chain joins TRBV14 and TRBJ1-2, with 8 bases that match TRBD1. Germline V gene lookup returns CDR1 SGHDN and CDR2 FVKESK. V was pared by 2 bases and J by 6 bases, with 5 bases of the junction left unmatched. The CDR3 sequence is 14 residues long. CDR3 nucleotide sequence: TGTGCCAGCAGCCAAATTCAGGGGGCTGATGGCTACACCTTC. Protein product: CASSQIQGADGYTF. Full variable domain (rest looked up from reference TRBV14 and TRBJ1-2): EAGVTQFPSHSVIEKGQTVTLRCDPISGHDNLYWYRRVMGKEIKFLLHFVKESKQDESGMPNNRFLAERTGGTYSTLKVQPAELEDSGVYFCASSQIQGADGYTFGSGTRLTVV.

This chain uses TRBV20-1 with TRBJ2-1, with 9 bases that match TRBD2. The trim removed 8 bases at V and 6 bases at J, leaving 2 bases unmatched. This CDR3 has 11 residues. CDR1 is DFQATT and CDR2 is SNEGSKA in the germline V gene (reference sequence). CDR3 nucleotide sequence: TGCAGTCCGACTAGCGGCAATGAGCAGTTCTTC. Its translation: CSPTSGNEQFF.

The gene calls are TRBV27 and TRBJ1-1; D ambiguous. Germline CDR1 MNHEY, CDR2 SMNVEV (reference sequence). This CDR3 region has 13 residues. V lost 0 bases, J lost 3 bases, and 5 bases lay in between. CDR3 loop: CASSLSSDTEAFF. In nucleotides, the CDR3 is TGTGCCAGCAGTTTATCATCGGACACTGAAGCTTTCTTT.

In DNA, the CDR3 is TGTGCCAGCAGCAGTAATCGGGCAGGGGGCAGGAACGAGCAGTACTTC. It yields the protein CASSSNRAGGRNEQYF. The genes are TRBV7-6 and TRBJ2-7; 8 positions agree with TRBD1. This CDR3 has 16 residues. CDR1 is SGHVS and CDR2 is FNYEAQ in the germline V gene. With V trimmed by 5 bases and J by 5 bases, 14 bases remained unmatched.

The chain couples TRBV9 to TRBJ2-3; 9 bases are shared with TRBD2. The trim removed 0 bases at V and 0 bases at J, leaving 5 bases unmatched. Germline assignment: CDR1 SGDLS and CDR2 YYNGEE. This CDR3 is built from 17 residues. The CDR3 region has the DNA TGTGCCAGCAGCGTAGGGCCTAGCGGGACCAGCACAGATACGCAGTATTTT. Its protein product is CASSVGPSGTSTDTQYF.

The chain uses TRBV28 and TRBJ2-3; a possible D gene is TRBD1 (6 bases). Trimming stripped 5 bases from V and 8 bases from J, with 26 bases between. The CDR3 totals 17 residues. CDR1 is MDHEN, CDR2 SYDVKM, per germline. Here the CDR3 DNA reads TGTGCCAGCAGTAACGTCCGGGACACCCTGATTAAGCCTACGCAGTATTTT. This translates into CASSNVRDTLIKPTQYF.

V usage is TRBV6-5 and J usage is TRBJ1-2; no clear D. Between the trimmed V and J ends, which lost 6 bases and 2 bases, there was a span of 10 bases. The CDR3 is made up of 13 amino acids. CDR1 is MNHEY and CDR2 is SVGAGI in the germline V gene. CDR3 sequence: CASSPSLNYGYTF. The CDR3 coding sequence is TGTGCCAGCAGCCCCAGTTTAAACTATGGCTACACCTTC.

This rearrangement joins TRBV21-1 to TRBJ1-2; TRBD1 is taken as the D call from the table, unchecked against the DNA. TRBV21-1 is an annotated pseudogene. CDR3 length: 16 amino acids. For the CDR3, the DNA is TGTGCCAGCAGCTTGGTAACCGGGACAGAGTTCTATGGCTACACCTTC. Its protein is CASSLVTGTEFYGYTF.

This chain's CDR3 is CASSQSSRGAYNEQFF. The CDR3 coding sequence is TGCGCCAGCAGCCAGTCGAGCAGGGGGGCCTACAATGAGCAGTTCTTC. The chain links TRBV4-1 to TRBJ2-1; tentative D call: TRBD1 (7 bases). The CDR3 consists of 16 residues. The germline CDR1 and CDR2 sequences are MGHRA and YSYEKL. V lost 3 bases to trimming and J lost 2 bases, with 14 bases between them.

The J gene is TRBJ2-7, the V gene TRBV10-3; D remains ambiguous. Trimming removed 0 bases at V and 3 bases at J, with 12 bases between. CDR3 size: 15 residues. CDR1 ENHRY and CDR2 SYGVKD come from the germline V gene. In DNA form, the CDR3 reads TGTGCCATCAGTGAGTCGAATATCAGGCACTACGAGCAGTACTTC. It codes for CAISESNIRHYEQYF.